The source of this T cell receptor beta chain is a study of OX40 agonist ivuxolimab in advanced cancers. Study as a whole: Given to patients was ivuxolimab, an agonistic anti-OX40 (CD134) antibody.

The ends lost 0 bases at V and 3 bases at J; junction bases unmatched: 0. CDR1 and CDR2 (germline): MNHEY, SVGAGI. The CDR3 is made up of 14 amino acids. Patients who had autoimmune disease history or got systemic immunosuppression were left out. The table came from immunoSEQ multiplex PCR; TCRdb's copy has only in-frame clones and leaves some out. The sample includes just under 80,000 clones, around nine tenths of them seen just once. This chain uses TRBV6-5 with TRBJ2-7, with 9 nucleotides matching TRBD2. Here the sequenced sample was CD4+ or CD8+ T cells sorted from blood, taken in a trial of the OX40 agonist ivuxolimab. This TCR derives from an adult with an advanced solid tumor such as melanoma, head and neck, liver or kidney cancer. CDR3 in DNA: TGTGCCAGCAGTTACTCGACTAGCGGCTACGAGCAGTACTTC. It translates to CASSYSTSGYEQYF.